Shown below are 8 T cell receptor beta chains from a single sample sequenced in a study of T cells after yellow fever vaccination (dated by TCRdb to the late 2010s). The protocol used for the library was 5' RACE. The run used an Illumina NovaSeq 6000. TCRdb ran its own pipeline on the public reads, namely fastp trimming at Q25 and MiXCR clone calling, and kept in-frame beta chains. Identical CDR3 proteins give one entry, which carries the most common genes and DNA. The sample table lists roughly 330,000 distinct CDR3 sequences, under 5% of them with a count of one. Jointly, the top ten make up approximately 25% of the sample. The sample's treatment or condition label is to be understood as: live attenuated yellow fever vaccine strain. Material: PBMCs, obtained 5 days after the yellow fever booster vaccination. The source of these receptors is a man in his late teens or twenties who received the YFV17D yellow fever vaccine.

This clonotype has at least ten counts. The rearrangement links TRBV12-3 or TRBV12-4 to TRBJ1-2; D ambiguous. Deletions cut 3 bases from V and 3 bases from J, with 5 bases between. The CDR3 spans 12 residues. The chain's CDR3 is CASSFLDYGYTF. DNA for the CDR3: TGTGCCAGCAGTTTCCTGGACTATGGCTACACCTTC.

The table lists this clonotype with a few counts. The J gene is TRBJ1-1, the V gene TRBV9; TRBD1 might be the D (6 bases). Deletions cut 4 bases from V and 2 bases from J, with 24 bases between. The length of the CDR3 is 18 residues. The germline CDR1 and CDR2 sequences are SGDLS and YYNGEE. This CDR3 is CASSPLDSRGTPNTEAFF. The DNA for the CDR3 is TGTGCCAGCAGCCCCCTGGACAGCCGGGGGACACCTAACACTGAAGCTTTCTTT.

In its sample, this clonotype was seen a few times. The chain carries TRBV11-2 and TRBJ2-7; 7 positions match TRBD2. The J segment lost 0 bases and the V segment lost 2 bases, leaving 4 bases of the junction unmatched. This CDR3 contains 15 residues. CDR1 and CDR2 (germline): SGHAT, FQNNGV. In DNA form, the CDR3 reads TGTGCCAGCAGCTTAAGCGGGGTCAGCTCCTACGAGCAGTACGTC. This encodes CASSLSGVSSYEQYV.

This clonotype was picked up many times. This rearrangement joins TRBV5-4 to TRBJ2-4; no firm D call. Trimming shortened V by 0 bases and J by 9 bases, and 4 bases separated the two germline ends. CDR1 SGHNT and CDR2 YYREEE come from the germline V gene (reference sequence). CDR3 size: 11 residues. In DNA, the CDR3 is TGTGCCAGCAGCTTGGGGATCATTCAGTACTTC. It yields the protein CASSLGIIQYF. The full variable domain, in which reference TRBV5-4 and TRBJ2-4 provide the parts outside the CDR3, is ETGVTQSPTHLIKTRGQQVTLRCSSQSGHNTVSWYQQALGQGPQFIFQYYREEENGRGNFPPRFSGLQFPNYSSELNVNALELDDSALYLCASSLGIIQYFGAGTRLSVL.

The sample holds many counts of this clonotype. The rearrangement joins TRBV5-1 to TRBJ2-7; 7 bases line up with TRBD1. The CDR3 totals 15 residues. Germline trimming cut 3 bases from V and 3 bases from J; bases unmatched to any gene: 9. The V gene's germline CDR1 is SGHRS and CDR2 YFSETQ. The CDR3, as DNA: TGCGCCAGCAGCTCCAGCCGGGACAGCCACTACGAGCAGTACTTC. Its translation is CASSSSRDSHYEQYF.

This chain connects TRBV10-3 to TRBJ2-2; D gene ambiguous. Germline V lookup: CDR1 ENHRY, CDR2 SYGVKD. This CDR3 has 12 residues. Deletions cut 4 bases from V and 5 bases from J, with 5 bases between. CDR3 sequence (DNA): TGTGCCATCAGTGTGGGGACCGGGGAGCTGTTTTTT. It translates to CAISVGTGELFF.

About this clonotype: This sequence may be a read error, since a much larger clone differs from it by one base. In this CDR3 the conserved last residue, phenylalanine or tryptophan, is missing, so a read error is likely. The CDR3 DNA reads TGTGCCAGCAGTTTGACCAGGGGAAGCTACACCTTA. Its translation: CASSLTRGSYTL. This chain joins TRBV12-3 or TRBV12-4 and TRBJ1-2; D is possibly TRBD1 (6 bases). The CDR3 extends over 12 amino acids. The V gene lost 3 bases and the J gene lost 9 bases, with 11 bases spanning the gap.

The sample holds many counts of this clonotype. The chain employs TRBV5-5 and TRBJ2-2, with D unresolved. The CDR3 has 11 residues. Trimming took off 2 bases at V and 7 bases at J, with 3 bases between the two ends. Germline CDR1 is SGHKS and CDR2 is YYEKEE (reference sequence). The CDR3 nucleotides are TGTGCCAGCAGCTTAATCGGGGAGCTGTTTTTT. Its protein product is CASSLIGELFF.